These 21 T cell receptor beta chains originate from one sample sequenced in a study of early T cells in non-severe SARS-CoV-2 infection. In TCRdb, the 5' RACE reads were re-called with MiXCR into one record per CDR3 protein. The table has 76,000 or so distinct CDR3 sequences, around 10% seen once; the top ten hold about 4.8%. Material for sequencing was whole blood. These receptors all come from an adult who was a healthcare worker with PCR-confirmed SARS-CoV-2 infection or an uninfected control (not recorded which).

This clonotype was seen a handful of times. This chain uses TRBV6-2 or TRBV6-3 with TRBJ2-7, with a possible D match to TRBD2 (5 bases). This CDR3 is 15 amino acids long. Germline-derived CDR1 and CDR2 are MNHEY and SVGEGT. V was trimmed by 4 bases and J by 0 bases, leaving 13 bases between them. CDR3: CASSLGSGLSYEQYF. CDR3 bases: TGTGCCAGCAGTTTGGGGAGCGGACTCTCCTACGAGCAGTACTTC.

This clonotype was seen ten or more times. The J gene is TRBJ2-2, the V gene TRBV12-3 or TRBV12-4; 9 bases map to TRBD2. Germline trimming cut 7 bases from V and 7 bases from J; bases unmatched to any gene: 13. CDR3 length: 16 amino acids. Written as DNA, the CDR3 is TGTGCCAGCACCTTCAGTAGGCTAGCGGGGATCGGGGAGCTGTTTTTT. This gives the protein CASTFSRLAGIGELFF.

The chain joins TRBV12-3 or TRBV12-4 to TRBJ1-4; D ambiguous. The CDR3 is 12 amino acids. V gave up 6 bases and J gave up 2 bases, with 4 bases separating them. The CDR3 reads CASSTTNEKLFF. CDR3 bases: TGTGCCAGCAGCACCACTAATGAAAAACTGTTTTTT.

This clonotype was detected many times. The J gene is TRBJ2-6, the V gene TRBV5-1; D call uncertain. From germline, CDR1 is SGHRS and CDR2 YFSETQ. Trimming took 0 bases from V and 0 from J, leaving 4 bases between them. This CDR3 contains 15 residues. The CDR3: CASSLEASGANVLTF. The CDR3 DNA reads as TGCGCCAGCAGCTTGGAAGCCTCTGGGGCCAACGTCCTGACTTTC.

This clonotype was seen many times. J is TRBJ1-5 and V is TRBV7-2; tentative D call: TRBD1 (6 bases). V was pared by 1 base and J by 1 base, with 14 bases between. CDR3 size: 17 residues. Germline CDR1 reads SGHTA; CDR2 reads FQGNSA. The CDR3 DNA is TGTGCCAGCAGCTTAGTCCCCGGGGGGGCAAGCAATCAGCCCCAGCATTTT. It yields the protein CASSLVPGGASNQPQHF.

This clonotype has at least ten counts. Here the CDR3 reads CASSYSAAYNEKLFF. The CDR3 bases are TGTGCCAGCAGTTACTCGGCAGCCTATAATGAAAAACTGTTTTTT. The rearrangement links TRBV6-5 to TRBJ1-4; no clear D. The CDR3 consists of 15 residues. Germline-derived CDR1 and CDR2 are MNHEY and SVGAGI. Trimming shortened V by 0 bases and J by 4 bases, and 9 bases separated the two germline ends.

The sample holds a few counts of this clonotype. This chain joins TRBV7-2 and TRBJ2-2; no clear D gene. CDR3 size: 14 residues. Trimming left V 0 bases short and J 5 bases short, with 7 bases between. The germline V gene has CDR1 SGHTA and CDR2 FQGNSA. CDR3 bases: TGTGCCAGCAGCTTAGCACGGAATACCGGGGAGCTGTTTTTT. This encodes CASSLARNTGELFF. Combining the CDR3 with reference TRBV7-2 and TRBJ2-2 gives the whole variable domain GAGVSQSPSNKVTEKGKDVELRCDPISGHTALYWYRQSLGQGLEFLIYFQGNSAPDKSGLPSDRFSAERTGGSVSTLTIQRTQQEDSAVYLCASSLARNTGELFFGEGSRLTVL.

This clonotype was recorded many times. V gene TRBV25-1 combines with J gene TRBJ1-6; D is perhaps TRBD1 (6 bases). The CDR3 contains 14 residues. V shed 4 bases and J shed 4 bases, with 8 bases lying between them. Looked up from germline, CDR1 is MGHDK and CDR2 is SYGVNS. The CDR3 DNA follows: TGTGCCAGCAGTGGGGGGGCTTATAATTCACCCCTCCACTTT. It yields the protein CASSGGAYNSPLHF.

Turning to this clonotype: Germline is not matched at one junction end, which may reflect a read error. The rearrangement joins TRBV18 to TRBJ2-7, with unresolved D. Germline V CDR1 and CDR2: KGHSH, LQKENI. The CDR3 extends over 13 amino acids. CDR3 DNA: TGTGTCAGCTCACCCGGTCAAGACTACGAGCAGTACTTC. It encodes CVSSPGQDYEQYF.

A word on this clonotype: A much larger clone is a single base away; this may be a read error. The conserved phenylalanine or tryptophan normally closing the CDR3 is absent here, so this likely arose from a read error. The chain carries TRBV30 and TRBJ2-7; TRBD2 matches 9 bases. Germline values: CDR1 GTSNPN, CDR2 SVGIG (reference sequence). This CDR3 contains 15 residues. Unmatched junction bases numbered 7, after V lost 3 bases and J lost 1 base. Written as DNA, the CDR3 is TGTGCCTGGAGCCGAGGTAGCGGGGGTTCCTACGAGCAGTACTTA. Its protein product is CAWSRGSGGSYEQYL.

This chain links TRBV11-2 with TRBJ2-1; the match to TRBD2 covers 8 bases. Germline-derived CDR1 and CDR2 are SGHAT and FQNNGV. The V and J ends lost 0 bases and 6 bases, in that order; junction bases with no gene match: 10. The CDR3 contains 17 residues. The CDR3 is CASSLDGRTSSINEQFF. CDR3 sequence (DNA): TGTGCCAGCAGCTTAGATGGCAGGACTAGCTCAATCAATGAGCAGTTCTTC.

This clonotype was counted many times. The chain uses TRBV6-6 and TRBJ1-3; D unclear. The CDR3 has 14 amino acids. V gave up 7 bases and J gave up 0 bases, with 10 bases separating them. CDR1 MNHNY and CDR2 SVGAGI come from the germline V gene (reference sequence). The CDR3: CASNADRSGNTIYF. The CDR3 DNA follows: TGTGCCAGCAATGCGGACCGCTCTGGAAACACCATATATTTT.

This clonotype was seen a single time. This CDR3 reads CASSQSDRLPEDTQYF. CDR3 nucleotides: TGCGCCAGCAGCCAATCCGACAGGTTACCCGAAGATACGCAGTATTTT. The chain couples TRBV4-3 to TRBJ2-3, with a tentative D call TRBD1 (6 bases). Trimming took off 2 bases at V and 5 bases at J, with 17 bases between the two ends. Germline values: CDR1 LGHNA, CDR2 YSLEER. The CDR3 contains 16 residues.

This sequence joins TRBV3-1 and TRBJ2-7; 10 bases match TRBD1. The CDR3 length is 16 residues. Germline V gene lookup returns CDR1 LGHDT and CDR2 YNNKEL (reference sequence). V was pared by 2 bases and J by 5 bases, with 9 bases of the junction left unmatched. The CDR3 loop reads CASSQSRDRGGHEQYF. The CDR3 DNA reads as TGTGCCAGCAGCCAATCCCGGGACAGGGGAGGCCACGAGCAGTACTTC.

This clonotype was seen a handful of times. This chain links TRBV2 with TRBJ1-5, with D tentatively TRBD1 (5 bases). The CDR3 has 15 amino acids. Trimming removed 2 bases from V and 6 bases from J, with 14 bases in between. Germline CDR1 reads SNHLY; CDR2 reads FYNNEI. CDR3 bases: TGTGCCAGCAGTGAAATGGAGCAGGGCCCTCAGCCCCAGCATTTT. Encoded protein: CASSEMEQGPQPQHF.

Only a few counts were recorded for this clonotype. The CDR3 is CASSYVGNYGYTF. In DNA, the CDR3 is TGTGCCAGCAGTTACGTGGGGAACTATGGCTACACCTTC. The rearrangement links TRBV6-6 to TRBJ1-2; D not certain. Germline CDR1 is MNHNY and CDR2 is SVGAGI (reference sequence). The CDR3 sequence is 13 residues long. Deletions cut 2 bases from V and 2 bases from J, with 6 bases between.

The CDR3 nucleotides are TGCGCCAGCAGCTTAACCCCGGTGAACGAGCAGTACTTC. Amino acids: CASSLTPVNEQYF. The chain carries TRBV5-1 and TRBJ2-7; D unresolved. Between the trimmed V and J ends, which lost 2 bases and 5 bases, there was a span of 11 bases. The CDR3 runs to 13 residues. Germline loops: CDR1 SGHRS, CDR2 YFSETQ.

This clonotype occurred a few times. This rearrangement joins TRBV3-1 to TRBJ2-7; 8 nucleotides agree with TRBD2. The CDR3 extends over 16 amino acids. Germline V lookup: CDR1 LGHDT, CDR2 YNNKEL (reference sequence). V was pared by 1 base and J by 5 bases, with 10 bases of the junction left unmatched. The CDR3 region is CASSQGNSGTGDEQYF. CDR3 bases: TGTGCCAGCAGCCAAGGTAATAGCGGGACTGGCGACGAGCAGTACTTC.

Only a few counts were recorded for this clonotype. This chain links TRBV20-1 with TRBJ2-1, with D perhaps TRBD2 (5 bases). The CDR3 consists of 14 residues. Trimming cost V 5 bases and J 5 bases, with 16 bases left between them. Germline V gene lookup returns CDR1 DFQATT and CDR2 SNEGSKA (reference sequence). This CDR3 reads CSAPLTAGNNEQFF. In DNA form, the CDR3 reads TGCAGTGCTCCACTAACCGCCGGGAACAATGAGCAGTTCTTC.

This clonotype has ten or more counts. The chain recombines TRBV5-1 with TRBJ2-2; 7 nucleotides line up with TRBD1. Germline V gene sequence: CDR1 SGHRS, CDR2 YFSETQ. Losses at the gene ends were 0 bases for V and 0 bases for J; bases not matched to a gene: 2. The CDR3 is 16 residues long. The CDR3 is CASSLGTGANTGELFF. The CDR3, as DNA: TGCGCCAGCAGCTTGGGTACAGGGGCGAACACCGGGGAGCTGTTTTTT.

The rearrangement uses TRBV19 and TRBJ2-3; D not resolved. The V end was cut by 3 bases, the J end by 1 base, with 8 bases between. This CDR3 comprises 14 residues. CDR1 is LNHDA and CDR2 is SQIVND in the germline V gene (reference sequence). CDR3 loop: CASSIMVRTDTQYF. In nucleotides, the CDR3 is TGTGCCAGTAGTATTATGGTTCGCACAGATACGCAGTATTTT.